A single sample is the source of the 7 T cell receptor beta chains below, sequenced in a study of blood T cell repertoires in COVID-19. Sequencing used immunoSEQ multiplex PCR; TCRdb keeps in-frame clones, though not all of them. This sample carries about 100,000 clones, approximately 80% of them seen once, and the ten largest clones take around 15%. Sequencing used peripheral blood. All receptors derive from a man in his fifties with active or convalescent COVID-19.

The chain is built from TRBV19 and TRBJ1-2; 7 bases line up with TRBD1. Looked up from germline, CDR1 is LNHDA and CDR2 is SQIVND (reference sequence). V lost 4 bases, J lost 7 bases, and 6 bases stayed unmatched. There are 13 residues in the CDR3. CDR3 protein: CASSTDRWSGYTF. The CDR3 region has the DNA TGTGCCAGTAGTACGGACAGGTGGTCTGGCTACACCTTC.

J is TRBJ1-6 and V is TRBV15; 8 nucleotides align to TRBD1. V shed 8 bases, J shed 4 bases, and the junction held 7 bases outside the gene matches. CDR3 length: 15 residues. CDR1 is LNHNV and CDR2 is YYDKDF in the germline V gene (reference sequence). CDR3 nucleotide sequence: TGTGCCACCGCCCGGACAGGGAATTATAATTCACCCCTCCACTTT. It translates to CATARTGNYNSPLHF.

The V call is TRBV29-1, the J call TRBJ2-3; D remains ambiguous. Trimming took 4 bases from V and 4 from J, leaving 6 bases between them. The V gene's germline CDR1 is SQVTM and CDR2 ANQGSEA. The CDR3 has 11 residues. As DNA, the CDR3 is TGCAGCGTTGTTTGGCCAGATACGCAGTATTTT. Translated: CSVVWPDTQYF.

The CDR3 loop is CASSLGLARDNEQFF. Written as DNA, the CDR3 is TGTGCCAGCAGCTTAGGACTAGCCCGAGACAATGAGCAGTTCTTC. V and J are TRBV9 and TRBJ2-1, with 8 nucleotides matching TRBD2. V shed 4 bases, J shed 5 bases, and the junction held 8 bases outside the gene matches. The CDR3 totals 15 residues. Germline V gene sequence: CDR1 SGDLS, CDR2 YYNGEE.

As to this clone: One end of the junction fails to match germline, which may point to a read error. The chain has TRBV7-7 and TRBJ1-3; 8 bases are a match to TRBD1. CDR1 and CDR2 from the germline V gene are SSHAT and FNYEAQ (reference sequence). This CDR3 is built from 16 residues. CDR3 region: CASSLASPRGQGTIYF. CDR3 nucleotide sequence: TGTGCTAGCAGCTTAGCGAGTCCCAGGGGGCAAGGCACCATATATTTT.

The chain links TRBV6-2 or TRBV6-3 to TRBJ2-1; 13 nucleotides line up with TRBD2. The CDR3 extends over 15 amino acids. Germline V lookup: CDR1 MNHEY, CDR2 SVGEGT. V lost 2 bases to trimming and J lost 9 bases; unmatched junction nucleotides: 4. The CDR3 DNA reads TGTGCCAGCAGTTACGGACTAGCGGGAGTAGGTGAGCAGTTCTTC. Its translation: CASSYGLAGVGEQFF.

V is TRBV6-2 or TRBV6-3 and J is TRBJ2-3; D not resolved. Germline CDR1 reads MNHEY; CDR2 reads SVGEGT. This CDR3 has 14 residues. Trimming left V 2 bases short and J 2 bases short, with 8 bases between. The CDR3 region is CASSYQQYTDTQYF. Here the CDR3 DNA reads TGTGCCAGCAGTTACCAACAGTACACAGATACGCAGTATTTT.